The rows below give T cell receptor beta chains drawn from one sample of a study of control samples from healthy donors and cancer patients. Sequencing was performed with immunoSEQ multiplex PCR; in TCRdb, only in-frame clones are kept and a portion is missing. The sample has about 59,000 clones; under 95% are singletons. The source material was PBMCs. These receptors were collected from a middle-aged man with colorectal cancer. CDR3s include the opening cysteine and the closing phenylalanine or tryptophan. D genes are given only for firm matches. Size is stated for part of the rows, as once, few or many counts, or as a class when the clone is expanded.

j_call d_call v_call clone_size cdr3_aa cdr3_nt
TRBJ2-3 NA TRBV5-1 once CASSLDSAGTDTQYF TGCGCCAGCAGCTTGGACAGTGCTGGCACAGATACGCAGTATTTT
TRBJ1-1 NA TRBV11-1 NA CASSIRAGVAEAFF TGTGCCAGCAGCATCCGAGCAGGGGTCGCTGAAGCTTTCTTT
TRBJ2-2 TRBD1 TRBV2 once CASIRDRGTGELFF TGTGCCAGCATCCGGGACAGGGGAACCGGGGAGCTGTTTTTT
TRBJ2-5 TRBD2 TRBV24-1 NA CATSDLGLAGTQETQYF TGTGCCACCAGTGATTTGGGACTAGCGGGGACCCAAGAGACCCAGTACTTC
TRBJ2-7 TRBD2 TRBV18 once CASSPTSGGAYEQYF TGTGCCAGCTCCCCGACTAGCGGGGGGGCCTACGAGCAGTACTTC
TRBJ1-2 NA TRBV19 NA CASSMLARSYGYTF TGTGCCAGTAGTATGCTGGCCCGGAGCTATGGCTACACCTTC
TRBJ1-2 NA TRBV18 NA CASSQAFNYGYTF TGTGCCAGCTCACAAGCGTTTAACTATGGCTACACCTTC
TRBJ2-7 NA TRBV19 NA CASTSHGQSSYEQYF TGTGCCAGTACCTCGCACGGACAGAGCTCCTACGAGCAGTACTTC
TRBJ2-7 NA TRBV3-1/TRBV3-2 NA CASSQGTGREQYF TGTGCCAGCAGCCAAGGCACAGGGCGCGAGCAGTACTTC
TRBJ1-1 NA TRBV7-9 NA CASSPRTGNVNTEAFF TGTGCCAGCAGCCCCCGGACTGGGAATGTGAACACTGAAGCTTTCTTT
TRBJ2-2 TRBD2 TRBV24-1 NA CATSGTSGGTGELFF TGTGCCACCAGTGGGACTAGCGGTGGCACCGGGGAGCTGTTTTTT
TRBJ1-6 NA TRBV27 NA CASITPAADSNSPLHF TGTGCCAGCATTACCCCCGCGGCGGATTCAAATTCACCCCTCCACTTT
TRBJ1-6 TRBD1 TRBV19 NA CASKTGENSPLHF TGTGCCAGTAAGACAGGGGAAAATTCACCCCTCCACTTT
TRBJ1-2 TRBD1 TRBV20-1 NA CSASEPTGRNYGYTF TGCAGTGCTAGTGAACCGACAGGGCGTAACTATGGCTACACCTTC
TRBJ1-2 NA TRBV4-3 NA CASSQDRTVDGYTF TGCGCCAGCAGCCAAGATAGGACAGTCGATGGCTACACCTTC
TRBJ2-7 NA TRBV7-9 NA CASSLRTAGDSYEQYF TGTGCCAGCAGCTTAAGGACAGCGGGTGACTCCTACGAGCAGTACTTC
TRBJ2-3 NA TRBV9 NA CASSPRDLMMDTQYF TGTGCCAGCAGCCCTAGGGACCTAATGATGGATACGCAGTATTTT
TRBJ2-3 NA TRBV5-4 NA CASSLGSTDTQYF TGTGCCAGCAGCTTGGGCAGCACAGATACGCAGTATTTT
TRBJ1-2 NA TRBV9 NA CASSPHRDLIYGYTF TGTGCCAGCAGTCCACACCGGGACCTCATCTATGGCTACACCTTC
TRBJ2-3 TRBD2 TRBV9 NA CASSKPSGGASSTDTQYF TGTGCCAGCAGCAAACCTAGCGGGGGCGCTTCTAGCACAGATACGCAGTATTTT
TRBJ2-7 TRBD1 TRBV15 NA CATSKARTGATYEQYF TGTGCCACCAGCAAAGCGCGAACAGGGGCTACCTACGAGCAGTACTTC
TRBJ2-3 TRBD2 TRBV11-2 NA CASSLDQTSGGSDTQYF TGTGCCAGCAGCTTAGACCAGACTAGCGGGGGGTCGGATACGCAGTATTTT